Presented here are 14 T cell receptor beta chains from one specimen sequenced in a study of cytomegalovirus exposure and HLA in healthy donors. Assay: immunoSEQ multiplex PCR; the TCRdb copy retains only in-frame clones and omits some. The repertoire holds 150,000 to 200,000 clones, with approximately 84% as singletons. What was sequenced was PBMCs. Every receptor here comes from a man aged 18 to 35 in good health and CMV-seropositive.

This clone has just one count. The V call is TRBV9, the J call TRBJ1-2, with 10 bases matching TRBD1. In germline, CDR1 is SGDLS, CDR2 YYNGEE. CDR3 length equals 15 residues. Germline trimming cut 2 bases from V and 4 bases from J; bases unmatched to any gene: 5. CDR3 sequence: CASSVTGGESYGYTF. The CDR3 region has the DNA TGTGCCAGCAGCGTGACAGGGGGCGAATCCTATGGCTACACCTTC.

The chain employs TRBV9 and TRBJ1-1; 7 bases line up with TRBD1. The V segment lost 3 bases and the J segment 11 bases; nucleotides outside the gene matches: 7. Per the germline V gene, CDR1 is SGDLS and CDR2 is YYNGEE. CDR3 length: 12 residues. CDR3 in amino acids: CASSARDSEAFF. The DNA of the CDR3 is TGTGCCAGCAGCGCCCGGGACAGCGAGGCTTTCTTT.

The rearrangement links TRBV5-1 to TRBJ2-4; TRBD1 matches at 7 bases. Losses at the gene ends were 3 bases for V and 0 bases for J; bases not matched to a gene: 9. CDR1 is SGHRS, CDR2 YFSETQ, per germline. The CDR3 has 17 amino acids. The CDR3 sequence: CASSSGTDTVAKNIQYF. CDR3 DNA: TGCGCCAGCAGCTCCGGGACAGATACCGTAGCCAAAAACATTCAGTACTTC.

The genes are TRBV19 and TRBJ2-2, with 9 bases that match TRBD2. J lost 4 bases, V lost 7 bases, and 7 bases had no gene match. CDR1 and CDR2 from the germline V gene are LNHDA and SQIVND (reference sequence). The CDR3 has 15 amino acids. The CDR3 region has the DNA TGTGCCAGTAACCGGGCGGGAGGGGGCACCGGGGAGCTGTTTTTT. Its protein product is CASNRAGGGTGELFF.

This clone was seen a handful of times. This chain links TRBV9 with TRBJ1-1; D gene uncertain. The V and J ends lost 0 bases and 3 bases respectively, with 9 bases between them. Germline CDR1 SGDLS, CDR2 YYNGEE. CDR3 size: 14 residues. The CDR3 nucleotides are TGTGCCAGCAGCGTAGCGGGGATGGACACTGAAGCTTTCTTT. Amino acid sequence: CASSVAGMDTEAFF. The full variable domain, in which reference TRBV9 and TRBJ1-1 provide the parts outside the CDR3, is DSGVTQTPKHLITATGQRVTLRCSPRSGDLSVYWYQQSLDQGLQFLIQYYNGEERAKGNILERFSAQQFPDLHSELNLSSLELGDSALYFCASSVAGMDTEAFFGQGTRLTVV.

V gene TRBV19 combines with J gene TRBJ1-5, with 9 bases aligning to TRBD1. Per germline, CDR1 LNHDA and CDR2 SQIVND (reference sequence). J gave up 6 bases and V 4 bases, and 1 base lay outside the gene matches. The CDR3 runs 13 residues. DNA of the CDR3: TGTGCCAGTAGTAGGGACAGGGTTCAGCCCCAGCATTTT. Its translation: CASSRDRVQPQHF.

The chain uses TRBV9 and TRBJ1-1; D unclear. Germline-derived CDR1 and CDR2 are SGDLS and YYNGEE. Trimming cost V 3 bases and J 9 bases, with 9 bases left between them. This CDR3 is built from 11 residues. The CDR3, as DNA: TGTGCCAGCAGCGACGGAGCAAAAGCTTTCTTT. Amino acid sequence: CASSDGAKAFF.

This sequence joins TRBV6-5 and TRBJ1-1, with D unclear. CDR3 length equals 15 residues. V was pared by 8 bases and J by 0 bases, with 16 bases between. The germline CDR1 and CDR2 sequences are MNHEY and SVGAGI. DNA for the CDR3: TGTGCCAGCCAAAGTCGTGCAGTCATGAACACTGAAGCTTTCTTT. This gives the protein CASQSRAVMNTEAFF.

The V call is TRBV19, the J call TRBJ2-3, with D uncertain. V was cut by 10 bases and J by 2 bases, with 16 bases left in between. Germline lookup yields CDR1 LNHDA and CDR2 SQIVND (reference sequence). This CDR3 has 14 residues. The CDR3 DNA sequence: TGTGCCACCCGGGTGGCTAGTGTCACAGATACGCAGTATTTT. Its translation: CATRVASVTDTQYF.

The rearrangement joins TRBV27 to TRBJ1-1; D perhaps matches TRBD1 (5 bases). In germline, CDR1 is MNHEY, CDR2 SMNVEV (reference sequence). The CDR3 is 14 residues long. Trimming removed 6 bases at V and 5 bases at J, with 16 bases between. CDR3 residues: CASSLGRGRTEAFF. Here the CDR3 DNA reads TGTGCCAGCAGCCTGGGACGGGGGAGGACTGAAGCTTTCTTT.

The chain combines TRBV7-9 with TRBJ1-5, with a possible D match to TRBD1 (5 bases). The germline V gene encodes CDR1 SEHNR and CDR2 FQNEAQ (reference sequence). This CDR3 has 15 residues. Deletions cut 5 bases from V and 8 bases from J, with 19 bases between. CDR3 protein: CASSVSGGVYEPQHF. Written as DNA, the CDR3 is TGTGCCAGCAGCGTATCTGGAGGGGTATATGAGCCCCAGCATTTT.

The chain carries TRBV25-1 and TRBJ2-7; possible D gene TRBD1, 5 bases. The germline CDR1 and CDR2 sequences are MGHDK and SYGVNS. This CDR3 has 13 residues. The ends were cut back, 3 bases at V and 4 bases at J, with 10 bases in the middle. CDR3 nucleotide sequence: TGTGCCAGCAGTGATCAGGGAAGGTACGAGCAGTACTTC. It codes for CASSDQGRYEQYF.

V gene TRBV27 combines with J gene TRBJ2-7, with 13 bases fitting TRBD2. Germline CDR1 reads MNHEY; CDR2 reads SMNVEV (reference sequence). This CDR3 is built from 22 residues. J lost 2 bases, V lost 6 bases, and 25 bases had no gene match. The CDR3 loop is CASRLAGGGRGLAGVLPYEQYF. In DNA, the CDR3 is TGTGCCAGCAGGCTCGCCGGTGGGGGGCGCGGACTAGCGGGAGTCCTACCCTACGAGCAGTACTTC.

The chain couples TRBV9 to TRBJ2-2; TRBD2 matches at 7 bases. This CDR3 comprises 14 residues. Germline CDR1 SGDLS, CDR2 YYNGEE. Trimming took 0 bases from V and 6 from J; bases not matched to a gene: 2. The DNA for the CDR3 is TGTGCCAGCAGCGTAGTTGCGGGAGCCGGGGAGCTGTTTTTT. As protein: CASSVVAGAGELFF.